Listed below are T cell receptor beta chains from one sample, sequenced in a study of blood T cell repertoires in COVID-19. Clones were read by immunoSEQ multiplex PCR, and TCRdb kept only the in-frame ones, dropping some. The table has some 350,000 clones, 70% to 90% seen once; the top ten hold under 4%. Material: peripheral blood. The receptors stem from a woman in her twenties or thirties with COVID-19, enrolled during active disease. Both conserved end residues are part of each CDR3. Each record gives: D gene, V gene, clone size, J gene, CDR3 DNA, CDR3 protein. A D gene is named only where the DNA matches it firmly. A clone size is listed for some rows: how often the clone was seen (once, few, many), or a class if it is expanded.

d_gene: -
v_gene: TRBV29-1
abundance: -
j_gene: TRBJ1-6
CDR3nt: TGCAGCGTTGTGGTCGGCGGATTGAATTCACCCCTCCACTTT
CDR3aa: CSVVVGGLNSPLHF

d_gene: TRBD1
v_gene: TRBV5-1
abundance: -
j_gene: TRBJ1-2
CDR3nt: TGCGCCAGCAGCCACCAATGGACAGGGACGAAGAACTATGGCTACACCTTC
CDR3aa: CASSHQWTGTKNYGYTF

d_gene: -
v_gene: TRBV10-1
abundance: few
j_gene: TRBJ1-6
CDR3nt: TGCGCCAGCAGTTCGAGGGTGGGTTCGCCCCTCCACTTT
CDR3aa: CASSSRVGSPLHF

d_gene: -
v_gene: TRBV6-4
abundance: -
j_gene: TRBJ2-3
CDR3nt: TGTGCCAGCAGTGATTTGCGTTCAGATACGCAGTATTTT
CDR3aa: CASSDLRSDTQYF

d_gene: -
v_gene: TRBV19
abundance: -
j_gene: TRBJ1-4
CDR3nt: TGTGCCAGTAGTACCTCTCGGGACATGGAAAAACTGTTTTTT
CDR3aa: CASSTSRDMEKLFF

d_gene: TRBD1
v_gene: TRBV11-3
abundance: -
j_gene: TRBJ1-2
CDR3nt: TGTGCCAGCAGCTATGACAGGGATTCTGGCTACACCTTC
CDR3aa: CASSYDRDSGYTF

d_gene: -
v_gene: TRBV10-2
abundance: -
j_gene: TRBJ1-5
CDR3nt: TGCGCCAGCAGCCTGGGGGGAGGAAGCAATCAGCCCCAGCATTTT
CDR3aa: CASSLGGGSNQPQHF

d_gene: TRBD1
v_gene: TRBV19
abundance: -
j_gene: TRBJ1-2
CDR3nt: TGTGCCAGTACGACAGGGGCCGCCGATCGCTACACCTTC
CDR3aa: CASTTGAADRYTF

d_gene: TRBD2
v_gene: TRBV7-9
abundance: -
j_gene: TRBJ2-4
CDR3nt: TGTGCCAGCAGCCCGGGACTAGCGGGGGCCTTAGCCAAAAACATTCAGTACTTC
CDR3aa: CASSPGLAGALAKNIQYF

d_gene: TRBD1
v_gene: TRBV28
abundance: -
j_gene: TRBJ2-1
CDR3nt: TGTGCCAGCAGTTTAAACCCAAGGACAGGGACCTACAATGAGCAGTTCTTC
CDR3aa: CASSLNPRTGTYNEQFF

d_gene: TRBD1
v_gene: TRBV7-9
abundance: -
j_gene: TRBJ1-1
CDR3nt: TGTGCCAGCAGCTACGTCGGGACAGAGAAAGCTTTCTTT
CDR3aa: CASSYVGTEKAFF

d_gene: TRBD2
v_gene: TRBV29-1
abundance: -
j_gene: TRBJ2-2
CDR3nt: TGCAGCGTTGAACTGCGGGAGGCCCTCACCGGGGAGCTGTTTTTT
CDR3aa: CSVELREALTGELFF

d_gene: -
v_gene: TRBV4-1
abundance: -
j_gene: TRBJ1-5
CDR3nt: TGCGCCAGCAGCCAAGATCCGAGGCGGGCAGGAGATCAGCCCCAGCATTTT
CDR3aa: CASSQDPRRAGDQPQHF

d_gene: TRBD2
v_gene: TRBV30
abundance: -
j_gene: TRBJ2-1
CDR3nt: TGTGCCTGGAGAGCCCGACTAGCGGGAGGGTCCTACAATGAGCAGTTCTTC
CDR3aa: CAWRARLAGGSYNEQFF

d_gene: TRBD1
v_gene: TRBV4-1
abundance: -
j_gene: TRBJ1-3
CDR3nt: TGCGCCAGCAGCCCCGGGACAGGGGAAAACACCATATATTTT
CDR3aa: CASSPGTGENTIYF

d_gene: TRBD2
v_gene: TRBV10-3
abundance: -
j_gene: TRBJ2-5
CDR3nt: TGTGCCACGACTAGCGGAAACCAAGAGACCCAGTACTTC
CDR3aa: CATTSGNQETQYF

d_gene: -
v_gene: TRBV5-5
abundance: -
j_gene: TRBJ1-1
CDR3nt: TGTGCCAGCAGCCCACCAGACAGACTGATTGAAGCTTTCTTT
CDR3aa: CASSPPDRLIEAFF

d_gene: TRBD2
v_gene: TRBV4-2
abundance: once
j_gene: TRBJ2-5
CDR3nt: TGTGCCAGCAGCCAACGGACTAGCTCCCTGGAGGAGACCCAGTACTTC
CDR3aa: CASSQRTSSLEETQYF

d_gene: TRBD1
v_gene: TRBV18
abundance: -
j_gene: TRBJ2-1
CDR3nt: TGTGCCAGCTCACCACTGGCCGGGACAGGGGGCTTGGGTGAGCAGTTCTTC
CDR3aa: CASSPLAGTGGLGEQFF

d_gene: -
v_gene: TRBV6-5
abundance: -
j_gene: TRBJ1-2
CDR3nt: TGTGCCAGCAGTTACGGACAACCACCCCGCTACACCTTC
CDR3aa: CASSYGQPPRYTF

d_gene: TRBD1
v_gene: TRBV6-2/TRBV6-3
abundance: -
j_gene: TRBJ1-2
CDR3nt: TGTGCCAGCAGCCAAAGGACAGGTTCCCTCTATGGCTACACCTTC
CDR3aa: CASSQRTGSLYGYTF

d_gene: -
v_gene: TRBV2
abundance: -
j_gene: TRBJ2-7
CDR3nt: TGTGCCACTATATTAGAAAAAAGCTCCTACGAGCAGTACTTC
CDR3aa: CATILEKSSYEQYF

d_gene: TRBD1
v_gene: TRBV2
abundance: -
j_gene: TRBJ1-3
CDR3nt: TGTGCCAGTGGGACAGCCTCCTCTGGAAACACCATATATTTT
CDR3aa: CASGTASSGNTIYF

d_gene: -
v_gene: TRBV19
abundance: -
j_gene: TRBJ2-4
CDR3nt: TGTGCCAGTCGAATCGGGGGCATTCAGTACTTC
CDR3aa: CASRIGGIQYF

d_gene: TRBD1
v_gene: TRBV9
abundance: -
j_gene: TRBJ2-3
CDR3nt: TGTGCCAGCAGCCCCCGGACAGGGGGAGTGGCAGATACGCAGTATTTT
CDR3aa: CASSPRTGGVADTQYF

d_gene: -
v_gene: TRBV13
abundance: -
j_gene: TRBJ2-1
CDR3nt: TGTGCCAGCAGAATTTATAGGAGCGGCGGGATCTCCTACAATGAGCAGTTCTTC
CDR3aa: CASRIYRSGGISYNEQFF

d_gene: -
v_gene: TRBV24-1
abundance: -
j_gene: TRBJ2-1
CDR3nt: TGTGCCACCAGCGAGAACTACAATGAGCAGTTCTTC
CDR3aa: CATSENYNEQFF

d_gene: TRBD2
v_gene: TRBV3-1/TRBV3-2
abundance: -
j_gene: TRBJ2-3
CDR3nt: TGTGCCAGCAGCCCCGGTGTTAGCGGGGATACGCAGTATTTT
CDR3aa: CASSPGVSGDTQYF

d_gene: TRBD2
v_gene: TRBV7-2
abundance: -
j_gene: TRBJ2-1
CDR3nt: TGTGCCAGCAGCGCTAATAGCGGGACCTACAATGAGCAGTTCTTC
CDR3aa: CASSANSGTYNEQFF

d_gene: TRBD2
v_gene: TRBV6-6
abundance: -
j_gene: TRBJ2-3
CDR3nt: TGTGCCACCCTAGTGCTAGCGGACACAGATACGCAGTATTTT
CDR3aa: CATLVLADTDTQYF

d_gene: -
v_gene: TRBV7-9
abundance: -
j_gene: TRBJ2-3
CDR3nt: TGTGCCAGCAGCTTAGTGGGCAGCACAGATACGCAGTATTTT
CDR3aa: CASSLVGSTDTQYF

d_gene: -
v_gene: TRBV19
abundance: -
j_gene: TRBJ2-2
CDR3nt: TGTGCCAGTAGAGGACCGGGAACACAAACCGGGGAGCTGTTTTTT
CDR3aa: CASRGPGTQTGELFF

d_gene: TRBD1
v_gene: TRBV4-1
abundance: -
j_gene: TRBJ2-1
CDR3nt: TGCGCCAGCAGCCGCCCGGGACAGGGAAGGAGGAATGAGCAGTTCTTC
CDR3aa: CASSRPGQGRRNEQFF

d_gene: TRBD2
v_gene: TRBV12-5
abundance: once
j_gene: TRBJ2-1
CDR3nt: TGTGCTAGTGGTTCATCCGCTAGCGGGGGGTACAATGAGCAGTTCTTC
CDR3aa: CASGSSASGGYNEQFF

d_gene: TRBD2
v_gene: TRBV28
abundance: -
j_gene: TRBJ2-2
CDR3nt: TGTGCCAGCAGTTTATGGGGGGTCAGCGGGGAGAAATCCGGGGAGCTGTTTTTT
CDR3aa: CASSLWGVSGEKSGELFF

d_gene: TRBD1
v_gene: TRBV19
abundance: -
j_gene: TRBJ1-5
CDR3nt: TGTGCCAGTAGTAGGACAGGGGCTAGCAATCAGCCCCAGCATTTT
CDR3aa: CASSRTGASNQPQHF

d_gene: -
v_gene: TRBV6-2/TRBV6-3
abundance: once
j_gene: TRBJ2-5
CDR3nt: TGTGCCAGCAGCCTCTCGGCTAGAGGGGGAGAGACCCAGTACTTC
CDR3aa: CASSLSARGGETQYF

d_gene: -
v_gene: TRBV30
abundance: -
j_gene: TRBJ2-6
CDR3nt: TGTGCCTGGGGGAGATCTGGGGCCAACGTCCTGACTTTC
CDR3aa: CAWGRSGANVLTF

d_gene: -
v_gene: TRBV27
abundance: once
j_gene: TRBJ1-1
CDR3nt: TGTGCCAGCAGACCACAGGGGAACACTGAAGCTTTCTTT
CDR3aa: CASRPQGNTEAFF

d_gene: -
v_gene: TRBV9
abundance: -
j_gene: TRBJ2-1
CDR3nt: TGTGCCAGCAGCGTAGGAGCGGATGAGCAGTTCTTC
CDR3aa: CASSVGADEQFF

d_gene: -
v_gene: TRBV15
abundance: -
j_gene: TRBJ2-7
CDR3nt: TGTGCCACCAGCAGAGCACAGGACCTCTACGAGCAGTACTTC
CDR3aa: CATSRAQDLYEQYF

d_gene: -
v_gene: TRBV3-1/TRBV3-2
abundance: -
j_gene: TRBJ2-3
CDR3nt: TGTGCCAGCAGCCCTCTAACCGGGGATACGCAGTATTTT
CDR3aa: CASSPLTGDTQYF

d_gene: -
v_gene: TRBV24-1
abundance: -
j_gene: TRBJ2-1
CDR3nt: TGTGCCACCAGTGACACGATGGGGCTCGATGAGCAGTTCTTC
CDR3aa: CATSDTMGLDEQFF

d_gene: TRBD2
v_gene: TRBV30
abundance: once
j_gene: TRBJ2-3
CDR3nt: TGTGCCTGGAGTGTAGGCCTAGCGGGGGATACGCAGTATTTT
CDR3aa: CAWSVGLAGDTQYF

d_gene: TRBD2
v_gene: TRBV27
abundance: -
j_gene: TRBJ2-1
CDR3nt: TGTGCCAGCAGTTCCCCCACTAGCGGCTACAATGAGCAGTTCTTC
CDR3aa: CASSSPTSGYNEQFF

d_gene: TRBD2
v_gene: TRBV19
abundance: -
j_gene: TRBJ2-1
CDR3nt: TGTGCCAGTAGTATAATTACGACTAGCGGGAGGAATGAGCAGTTCTTC
CDR3aa: CASSIITTSGRNEQFF

d_gene: -
v_gene: TRBV7-8
abundance: -
j_gene: TRBJ1-5
CDR3nt: TGTGCCAGCAGCCAAAGGGGGTGGAAAGAAAATCAGCCCCAGCATTTT
CDR3aa: CASSQRGWKENQPQHF

d_gene: TRBD2
v_gene: TRBV19
abundance: -
j_gene: TRBJ2-1
CDR3nt: TGTGCCAGTAGTTCTCTAGCGGGAGGGAACAATGAGCAGTTCTTC
CDR3aa: CASSSLAGGNNEQFF

d_gene: -
v_gene: TRBV7-2
abundance: -
j_gene: TRBJ1-2
CDR3nt: TGTGCCAGCACCATACAGACCTCCTATGGCTACACCTTC
CDR3aa: CASTIQTSYGYTF